The clone carrying this T cell receptor beta chain was counted many times. Its matching antigen is unknown. The sample belongs to a study of response to subunit inactivated influenza vaccine. Study-wide results and caveats: Authors suggested seasonal influenza vaccinations each recruit few new T cells.

Using its own MiXCR run on the RT-PCR reads, TCRdb lists one record per CDR3 protein. The top ten clones hold roughly 12% of a sample with under 200,000 distinct CDR3 sequences, under 13% of them seen once. Sequences were derived from non-naive T cells sorted from PBMCs, sampled 45 days after vaccination. This receptor was taken from a middle-aged man who received an inactivated influenza vaccine.

CDR3 sequence (DNA): TGTGCCAGCAGCCAAGACATAGGGACAGACTATGGCTACACCTTC. Translating gives CASSQDIGTDYGYTF. The chain employs TRBV4-2 and TRBJ1-2; 7 positions agree with TRBD1. There are 15 residues in the CDR3. The germline V gene encodes CDR1 LGHNA and CDR2 YNFKEQ. The junction had 4 bases not matched to a gene; V was cut back by 0 bases and J by 3 bases.